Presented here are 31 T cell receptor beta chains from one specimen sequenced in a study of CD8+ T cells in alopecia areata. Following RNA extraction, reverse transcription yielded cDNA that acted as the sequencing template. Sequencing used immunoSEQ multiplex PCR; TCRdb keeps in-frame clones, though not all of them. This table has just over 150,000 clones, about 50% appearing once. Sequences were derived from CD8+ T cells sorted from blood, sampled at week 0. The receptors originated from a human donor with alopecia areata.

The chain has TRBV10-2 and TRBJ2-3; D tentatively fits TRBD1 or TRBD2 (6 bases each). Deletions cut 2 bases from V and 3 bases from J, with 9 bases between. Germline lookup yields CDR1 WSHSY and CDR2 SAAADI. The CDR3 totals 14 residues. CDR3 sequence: CASSEGGTTDTQYF. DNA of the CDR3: TGCGCCAGCAGTGAGGGCGGGACAACAGATACGCAGTATTTT.

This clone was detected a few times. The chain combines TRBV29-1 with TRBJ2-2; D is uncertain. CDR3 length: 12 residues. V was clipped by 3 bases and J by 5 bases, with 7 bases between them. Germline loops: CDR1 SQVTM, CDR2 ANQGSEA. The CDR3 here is CSVDVGTGELFF. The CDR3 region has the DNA TGCAGCGTTGACGTGGGGACCGGGGAGCTGTTTTTT.

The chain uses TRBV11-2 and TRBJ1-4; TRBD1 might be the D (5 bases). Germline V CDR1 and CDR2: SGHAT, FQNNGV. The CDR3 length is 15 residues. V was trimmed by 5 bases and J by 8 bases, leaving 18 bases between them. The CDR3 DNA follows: TGTGCCAGCAGCCACCAACAGGCATCTGGGGAAAAACTGTTTTTT. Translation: CASSHQQASGEKLFF.

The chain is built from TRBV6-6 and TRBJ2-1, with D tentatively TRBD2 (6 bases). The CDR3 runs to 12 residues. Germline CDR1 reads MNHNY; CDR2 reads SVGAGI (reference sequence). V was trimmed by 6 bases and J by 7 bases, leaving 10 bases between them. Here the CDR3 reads CASRPGGNEQFF. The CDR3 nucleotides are TGTGCCAGCAGGCCCGGGGGTAATGAGCAGTTCTTC.

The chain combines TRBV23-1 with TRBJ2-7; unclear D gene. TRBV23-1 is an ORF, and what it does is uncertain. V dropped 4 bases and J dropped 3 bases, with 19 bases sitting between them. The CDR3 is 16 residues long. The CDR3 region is CASSRGPGSPDYEQYF. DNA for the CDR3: TGCGCCAGCAGTCGAGGCCCAGGAAGTCCCGACTACGAGCAGTACTTC.

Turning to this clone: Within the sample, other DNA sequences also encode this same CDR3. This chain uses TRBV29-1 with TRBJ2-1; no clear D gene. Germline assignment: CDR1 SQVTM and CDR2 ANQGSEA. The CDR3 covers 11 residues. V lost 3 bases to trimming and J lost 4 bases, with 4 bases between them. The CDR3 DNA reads TGCAGCGTTGATTCATACAATGAGCAGTTCTTC. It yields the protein CSVDSYNEQFF.

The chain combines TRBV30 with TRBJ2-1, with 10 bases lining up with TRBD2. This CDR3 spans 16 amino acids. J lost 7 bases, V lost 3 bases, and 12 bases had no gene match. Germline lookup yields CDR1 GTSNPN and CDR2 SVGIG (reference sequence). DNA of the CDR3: TGTGCCTGGAGCGCCGGGGGGGGACTAGCGTGGAATGAGCAGTTCTTC. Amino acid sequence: CAWSAGGGLAWNEQFF. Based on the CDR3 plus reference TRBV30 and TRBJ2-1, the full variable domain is SQTIHQWPATLVQPVGSPLSLECTVEGTSNPNLYWYRQAAGRGLQLLFYSVGIGQISSEVPQNLSASRPQDRQFILSSKKLLLSDSGFYLCAWSAGGGLAWNEQFFGPGTRLTVL.

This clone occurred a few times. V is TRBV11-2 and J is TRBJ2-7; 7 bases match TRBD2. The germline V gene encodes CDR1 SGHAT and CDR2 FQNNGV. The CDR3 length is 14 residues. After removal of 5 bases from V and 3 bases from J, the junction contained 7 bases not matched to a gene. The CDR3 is CASSLGGGSYEQYF. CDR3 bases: TGTGCCAGCAGCCTTGGGGGAGGGAGCTACGAGCAGTACTTC.

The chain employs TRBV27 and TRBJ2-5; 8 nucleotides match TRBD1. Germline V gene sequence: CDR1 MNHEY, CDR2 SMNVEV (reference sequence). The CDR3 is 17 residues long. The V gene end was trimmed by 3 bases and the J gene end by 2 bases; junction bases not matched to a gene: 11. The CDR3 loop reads CASSLLGAGGQQETQYF. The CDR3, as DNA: TGTGCCAGCAGTTTGCTAGGGGCAGGGGGCCAGCAAGAGACCCAGTACTTC.

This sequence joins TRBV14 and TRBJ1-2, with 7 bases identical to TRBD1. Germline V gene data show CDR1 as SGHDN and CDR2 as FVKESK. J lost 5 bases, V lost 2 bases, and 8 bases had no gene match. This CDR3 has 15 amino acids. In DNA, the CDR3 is TGTGCCAGCAGCCAAAAAACAGGGGCCACTTATGGCTACACCTTC. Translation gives CASSQKTGATYGYTF.

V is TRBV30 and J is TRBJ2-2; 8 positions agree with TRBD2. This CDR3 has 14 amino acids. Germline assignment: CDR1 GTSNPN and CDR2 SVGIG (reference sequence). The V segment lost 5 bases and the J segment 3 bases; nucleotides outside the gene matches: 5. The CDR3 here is CAWVSGIHTGELFF. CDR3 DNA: TGTGCCTGGGTTAGCGGGATCCACACCGGGGAGCTGTTTTTT.

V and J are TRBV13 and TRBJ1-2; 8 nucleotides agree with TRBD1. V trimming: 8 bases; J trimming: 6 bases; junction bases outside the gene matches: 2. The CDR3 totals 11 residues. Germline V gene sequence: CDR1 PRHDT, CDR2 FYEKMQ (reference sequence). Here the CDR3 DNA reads TGTGCCAGCGGGACAGGTCATGGCTACACCTTC. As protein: CASGTGHGYTF.

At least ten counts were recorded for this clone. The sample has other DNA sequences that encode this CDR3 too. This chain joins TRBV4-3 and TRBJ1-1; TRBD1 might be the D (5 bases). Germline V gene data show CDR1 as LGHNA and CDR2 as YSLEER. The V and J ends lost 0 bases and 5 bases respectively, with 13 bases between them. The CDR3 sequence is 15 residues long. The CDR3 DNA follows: TGCGCCAGCAGCCAAGATCGGGGGACTGGGACTGAAGCTTTCTTT. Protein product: CASSQDRGTGTEAFF.

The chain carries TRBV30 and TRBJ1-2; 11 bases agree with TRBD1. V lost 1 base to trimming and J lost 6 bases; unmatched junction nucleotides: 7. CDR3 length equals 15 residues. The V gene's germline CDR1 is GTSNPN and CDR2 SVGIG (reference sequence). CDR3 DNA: TGTGCCTGGAGTGGGGACGGGACAGGGGGAGATGGCTACACCTTC. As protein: CAWSGDGTGGDGYTF.

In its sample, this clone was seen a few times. CDR3 DNA: TGCAGCGTCCCTGGACAGGGGCGCCAAAGCACAGATACGCAGTATTTT. Translation: CSVPGQGRQSTDTQYF. The chain links TRBV29-1 to TRBJ2-3; TRBD1 agrees at 9 bases. Per germline, CDR1 SQVTM and CDR2 ANQGSEA. CDR3 length: 16 residues. V lost 6 bases to trimming and J lost 0 bases; unmatched junction nucleotides: 10.

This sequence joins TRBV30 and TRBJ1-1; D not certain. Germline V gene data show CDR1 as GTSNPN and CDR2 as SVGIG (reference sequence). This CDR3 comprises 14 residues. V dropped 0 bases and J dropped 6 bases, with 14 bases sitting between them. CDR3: CAWSVSNVGSEAFF. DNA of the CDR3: TGTGCCTGGAGTGTCTCGAACGTCGGGTCTGAAGCTTTCTTT.

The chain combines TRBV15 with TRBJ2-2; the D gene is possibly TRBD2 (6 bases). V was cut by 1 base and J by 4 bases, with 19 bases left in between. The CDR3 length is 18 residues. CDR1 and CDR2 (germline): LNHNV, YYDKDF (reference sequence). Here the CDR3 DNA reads TGTGCCACCAGCAGAGCGACCGGGACTTCGGACCCCACCGGGGAGCTGTTTTTT. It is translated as CATSRATGTSDPTGELFF.

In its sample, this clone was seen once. CDR3 amino acids: CASSLFVALGSGKHTQYF. The DNA of the CDR3 is TGTGCCAGCAGCTTATTCGTCGCGTTGGGAAGCGGGAAGCATACGCAGTATTTT. V gene TRBV13 combines with J gene TRBJ2-3, with 7 bases lining up with TRBD2. From germline, CDR1 is PRHDT and CDR2 FYEKMQ (reference sequence). The CDR3 totals 18 residues. V dropped 2 bases and J dropped 7; count of bases not matched to a gene: 18.

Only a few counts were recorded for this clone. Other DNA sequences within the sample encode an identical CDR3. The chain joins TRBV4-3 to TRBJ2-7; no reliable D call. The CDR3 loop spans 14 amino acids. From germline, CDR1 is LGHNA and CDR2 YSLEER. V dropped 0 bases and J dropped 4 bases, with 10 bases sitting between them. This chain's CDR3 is CASSQDRGTYEQYF. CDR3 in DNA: TGCGCCAGCAGCCAAGATCGAGGCACTTACGAGCAGTACTTC.

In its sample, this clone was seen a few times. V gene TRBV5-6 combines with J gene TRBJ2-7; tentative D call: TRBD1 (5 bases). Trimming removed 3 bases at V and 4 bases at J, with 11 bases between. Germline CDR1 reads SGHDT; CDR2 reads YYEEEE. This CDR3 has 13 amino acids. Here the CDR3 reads CASSSTVPYEQYF. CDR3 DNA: TGTGCCAGCAGCTCGACAGTCCCGTACGAGCAGTACTTC. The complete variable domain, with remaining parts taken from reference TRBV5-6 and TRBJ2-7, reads DAGVTQSPTHLIKTRGQQVTLRCSPKSGHDTVSWYQQALGQGPQFIFQYYEEEERQRGNFPDRFSGHQFPNYSSELNVNALLLGDSALYLCASSSTVPYEQYFGPGTRLTVT.

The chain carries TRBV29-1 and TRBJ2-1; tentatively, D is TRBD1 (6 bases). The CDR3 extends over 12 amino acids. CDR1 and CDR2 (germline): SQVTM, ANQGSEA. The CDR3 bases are TGCACCGTAACAGGGACAAACAATGAGCAGTTCTTC. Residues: CTVTGTNNEQFF.

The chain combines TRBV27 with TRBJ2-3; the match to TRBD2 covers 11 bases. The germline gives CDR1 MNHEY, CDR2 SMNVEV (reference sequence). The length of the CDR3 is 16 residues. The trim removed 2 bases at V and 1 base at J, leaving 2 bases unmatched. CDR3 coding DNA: TGTGCCAGCAGTTTAAGTAGCGGGGGGGGCACAGATACGCAGTATTTT. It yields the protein CASSLSSGGGTDTQYF.

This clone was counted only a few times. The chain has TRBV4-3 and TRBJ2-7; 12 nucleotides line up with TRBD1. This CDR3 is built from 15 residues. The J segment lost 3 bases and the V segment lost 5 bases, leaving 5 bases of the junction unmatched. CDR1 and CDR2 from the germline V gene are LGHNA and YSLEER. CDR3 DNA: TGCGCCAGCAGCGAGGGGACAGGGGGCTTCTACGAGCAGTACTTC. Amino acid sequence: CASSEGTGGFYEQYF.

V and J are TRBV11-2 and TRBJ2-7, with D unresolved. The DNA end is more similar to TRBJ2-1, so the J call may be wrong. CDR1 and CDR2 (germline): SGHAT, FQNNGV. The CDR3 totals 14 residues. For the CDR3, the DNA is TGTGCCAGCAGCCCTGGGTATTCCTACAATGAGCAGTTCTTC. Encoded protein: CASSPGYSYNEQFF.

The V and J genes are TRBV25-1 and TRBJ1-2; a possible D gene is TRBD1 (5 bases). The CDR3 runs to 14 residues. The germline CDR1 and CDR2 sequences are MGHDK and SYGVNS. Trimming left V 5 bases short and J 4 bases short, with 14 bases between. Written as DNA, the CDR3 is TGTGCCAGCAGTCCCCTGGACAAGTTCTATGGCTACACCTTC. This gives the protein CASSPLDKFYGYTF.

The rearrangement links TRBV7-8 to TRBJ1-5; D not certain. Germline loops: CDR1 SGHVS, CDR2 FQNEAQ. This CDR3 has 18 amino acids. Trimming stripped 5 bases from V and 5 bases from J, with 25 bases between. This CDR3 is CASSLSPSVEYEDQPQHF. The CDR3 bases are TGTGCCAGCAGCCTTTCGCCCTCGGTGGAGTATGAGGATCAGCCCCAGCATTTT.

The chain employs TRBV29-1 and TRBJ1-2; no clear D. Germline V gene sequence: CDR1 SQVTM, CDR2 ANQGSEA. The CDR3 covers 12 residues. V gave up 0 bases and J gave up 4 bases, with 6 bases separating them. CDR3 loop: CSVEDSIYGYTF. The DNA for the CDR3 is TGCAGCGTTGAAGACAGCATCTATGGCTACACCTTC.

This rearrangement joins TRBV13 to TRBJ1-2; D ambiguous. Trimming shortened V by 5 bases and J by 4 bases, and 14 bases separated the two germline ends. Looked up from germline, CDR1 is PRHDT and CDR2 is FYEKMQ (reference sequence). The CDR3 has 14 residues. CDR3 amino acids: CASSVFGEVYGYTF. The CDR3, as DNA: TGTGCCAGCAGCGTTTTCGGGGAAGTCTATGGCTACACCTTC.

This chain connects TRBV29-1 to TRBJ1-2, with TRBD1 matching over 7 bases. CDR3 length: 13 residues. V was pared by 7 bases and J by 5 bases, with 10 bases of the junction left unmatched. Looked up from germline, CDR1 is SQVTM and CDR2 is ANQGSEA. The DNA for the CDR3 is TGCAGCGCCCAGGGGGGGAGCCAATATGGCTACACCTTC. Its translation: CSAQGGSQYGYTF.

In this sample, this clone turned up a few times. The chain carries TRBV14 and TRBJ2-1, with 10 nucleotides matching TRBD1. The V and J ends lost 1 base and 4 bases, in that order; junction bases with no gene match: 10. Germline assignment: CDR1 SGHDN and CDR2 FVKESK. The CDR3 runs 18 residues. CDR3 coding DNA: TGTGCCAGCAGCCAAGCCTCCCCGGACAGGGGGATATACAATGAGCAGTTCTTC. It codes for CASSQASPDRGIYNEQFF.

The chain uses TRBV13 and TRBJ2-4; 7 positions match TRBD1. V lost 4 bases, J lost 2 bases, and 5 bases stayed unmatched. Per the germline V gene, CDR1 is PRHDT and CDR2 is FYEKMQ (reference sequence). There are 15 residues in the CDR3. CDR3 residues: CASSSRQGTKNIQYF. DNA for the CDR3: TGTGCCAGCAGCTCCCGACAGGGTACCAAAAACATTCAGTACTTC.